The rows below give T cell receptor beta chains drawn from one sample of a study of blood T cell repertoires in COVID-19. Using immunoSEQ multiplex PCR, the repertoire was profiled, and TCRdb retains in-frame clones only, with some absent. The data show around 270,000 clones, with approximately 88% seen just once and 3.1% held by the top ten. The specimen was PBMCs or T cells enriched from blood (not recorded which). The receptor source for this set is a woman aged 40 to 50 who had been exposed to COVID-19. Each CDR3 is given without its conserved first and last residue. A D gene is named only where the DNA matches it firmly.

d_gene	v_gene	j_gene	len	CDR3aa
TRBD2	TRBV7-2	TRBJ2-7	13	ASRIKGLAVYEQY
-	TRBV18	TRBJ1-1	11	ASSLAGNTEAF
-	TRBV24-1	TRBJ2-2	14	ATSDLVRANTGELF
TRBD2	TRBV11-2	TRBJ2-3	13	ASSLRLASTDTQY
-	TRBV7-6	TRBJ1-6	12	ASSLVVSNSPLH
-	TRBV7-2	TRBJ2-2	13	ASSFDRTNTGELF
TRBD1	TRBV4-1	TRBJ1-5	13	ASNPWDSGYQPQH
-	TRBV11-3	TRBJ1-2	12	ASSLDTGRYGYT
-	TRBV25-1	TRBJ1-2	10	ASSPANYGYT
-	TRBV13	TRBJ1-1	11	ASSLGRGWEAF
TRBD1	TRBV30	TRBJ1-2	14	AWSLTSGTGFRGYT
TRBD1	TRBV9	TRBJ2-1	10	ASSPYRDSRF
-	TRBV9	TRBJ1-2	15	ASSVGTRPGANYGYT
-	TRBV28	TRBJ1-5	13	ASSFGIGGNQPQH
-	TRBV7-3	TRBJ1-1	11	ASSPGMNTEAF
TRBD1	TRBV9	TRBJ1-2	13	ASSGTGGDNYGYT
-	TRBV5-5	TRBJ2-5	13	ASSLIWAGGETQY
TRBD2	TRBV11-1	TRBJ2-2	14	ASSSGLAGGTGELF
-	TRBV4-3	TRBJ2-2	14	ASSQDSGPGTGELF
-	TRBV6-5	TRBJ2-2	14	ASSYRGTGNTGELF
-	TRBV15	TRBJ2-1	12	ATSLRDPYNEQF
TRBD2	TRBV13	TRBJ2-5	14	ASSSRTSGVRETQY
TRBD1	TRBV11-3	TRBJ2-3	14	ASSYRGQASTDTQY
TRBD1	TRBV15	TRBJ1-6	13	ATSGDRGVNSPLH
-	TRBV7-6	TRBJ1-4	13	ASSAATVLREKLF
-	TRBV18	TRBJ1-1	14	ASSPLRGALNTEAF
-	TRBV3-1/TRBV3-2	TRBJ1-3	11	ASSLRVGNTIY
-	TRBV19	TRBJ1-5	11	ATNGGTPQPQH
-	TRBV28	TRBJ1-2	11	ASTPESADGYT
-	TRBV28	TRBJ1-5	10	ASSFPNQPQH
-	TRBV7-8	TRBJ1-1	11	ASIYDTNTEAF
-	TRBV28	TRBJ1-2	13	ASSLPGQGYYGYT
-	TRBV7-6	TRBJ2-3	15	ASSLGPQGLSTDTQY
TRBD1	TRBV19	TRBJ1-5	13	ASSIPGQGIQPQH
TRBD1	TRBV29-1	TRBJ2-2	16	SVEGQTEDRGHVGELF
-	TRBV12-3/TRBV12-4	TRBJ1-2	11	ASSFGPSQGYT
-	TRBV7-6	TRBJ2-1	14	ASSHQGGGFYNEQF
-	TRBV19	TRBJ1-3	14	ASSINRVSAGNTIY
-	TRBV27	TRBJ1-5	12	ASTEGGGNQPQH
TRBD1	TRBV19	TRBJ1-2	11	ASATGLRGGYT
TRBD2	TRBV4-2	TRBJ2-1	13	ASSQGGTIDNEQF
-	TRBV5-1	TRBJ2-7	13	ASSLAATVSYEQY
TRBD1	TRBV7-6	TRBJ2-1	13	ASSLDGTPGGEQF
-	TRBV3-1/TRBV3-2	TRBJ1-1	11	ASSRVYRTEAF
TRBD1	TRBV10-3	TRBJ2-1	17	AIRPGTGGREVSYNEQF
-	TRBV3-1/TRBV3-2	TRBJ2-3	12	ASSAIGILDTQY
TRBD1	TRBV7-7	TRBJ2-2	14	ASSLGQGANTGELF